A single sample gave rise to the 20 T cell receptor beta chains below, sequenced in a study of identical twins. One entry per CDR3 protein results from TCRdb running MiXCR on the 5' RACE reads. Among about 900,000 distinct CDR3 sequences listed, over 9% were seen once. This sample was also put to use in a study of yellow fever vaccine responses in identical twins.

Sequencing used PBMCs. The receptors shown here come from a woman between 18 and 29 years old in good health.

This clonotype was seen a few times. This rearrangement joins TRBV1 to TRBJ1-2. TRBV1 counts as a pseudogene. This CDR3 comprises 11 residues. The CDR3 reads CTSSQSSGYTF. The DNA for the CDR3 is TGCACCAGCAGCCAATCGTCTGGCTACACCTTC.

The rearrangement uses TRBV7-8 and TRBJ1-1; TRBD1 is a possible D gene (5 bases). Germline CDR1 and CDR2: SGHVS and FQNEAQ. The V end lost 0 bases, the J end lost 7 bases, and 12 bases lay between the germline ends. This CDR3 has 14 amino acids. CDR3 nucleotides: TGTGCCAGCAGCTTAGCGAGATGGGGCAGTGAAGCTTTCTTT. Translation: CASSLARWGSEAFF.

V usage is TRBV11-2 and J usage is TRBJ2-7; D gene unclear. Deletions cut 6 bases from V and 0 bases from J, with 12 bases between. CDR3 length: 14 residues. Germline V CDR1 and CDR2: SGHAT, FQNNGV. The CDR3 DNA is TGTGCCAGCAGTTTGCAAAGTCGCTCCTACGAGCAGTACGTC. Translated, it gives CASSLQSRSYEQYV.

The rearrangement links TRBV24-1 to TRBJ2-1, with D possibly being TRBD1 (6 bases). Germline V gives CDR1 KGHDR, CDR2 SFDVKD. The CDR3 totals 13 residues. V was clipped by 6 bases and J by 8 bases, with 13 bases between them. The CDR3 region has the DNA TGTGCCACCAGTCCCATGGGGGCGGATGAGCAGTTCTTC. It translates to CATSPMGADEQFF.

This clonotype was picked up a small number of times. The rearrangement uses TRBV5-8 and TRBJ2-7, with 9 bases that match TRBD1. V shed 1 base and J 7 bases; nucleotides not matched to a gene: 9. This CDR3 has 15 residues. Per the germline V gene, CDR1 is SGHTS and CDR2 is YDEGEE. CDR3 loop: CASSLWGQGPLEQYV. In DNA form, the CDR3 reads TGTGCCAGCAGCTTGTGGGGACAGGGCCCCTTGGAGCAGTACGTC.

At least ten counts were recorded for this clonotype. The J gene is TRBJ1-1, the V gene TRBV3-1, with D uncertain. The length of the CDR3 is 14 residues. Trimming removed 5 bases from V and 2 bases from J, with 12 bases in between. Germline loops: CDR1 LGHDT, CDR2 YNNKEL (reference sequence). The CDR3, as DNA: TGTGCCAGCAGCATAGGAGGTGCTAACACTGAAGCTTTCTTT. Residues: CASSIGGANTEAFF.

This rearrangement joins TRBV6-5 to TRBJ2-1; the D call may be TRBD1 or TRBD2 (5 bases each). The CDR3 totals 15 residues. V was pared by 0 bases and J by 2 bases, with 8 bases between. Per germline, CDR1 MNHEY and CDR2 SVGAGI. Written as DNA, the CDR3 is TGTGCCAGCAGTTACTCTTGGGGACCCTACAATGAGCAGTTCTTC. Translating gives CASSYSWGPYNEQFF.

This clonotype was detected ten times or more. A read error may produce the germline difference seen at one junction end. V and J are TRBV12-3 or TRBV12-4 and TRBJ1-1; D is undetermined. The CDR3 is made up of 13 amino acids. In DNA, the CDR3 is TGTGCCAGCAGCTTAGACCTGAACACTGAAGCTTTCTTT. Translating it yields CASSLDLNTEAFF.

The genes are TRBV25-1 and TRBJ1-4; 7 bases are shared with TRBD1. The junction had 8 bases not matched to a gene; V was cut back by 4 bases and J by 6 bases. The CDR3 totals 15 residues. Germline CDR1 reads MGHDK; CDR2 reads SYGVNS. The CDR3 DNA is TGTGCCAGCAGTGCTATGGACAGGATTGATGAAAAACTGTTTTTT. It translates to CASSAMDRIDEKLFF.

This clonotype was recorded a few times. The rearrangement links TRBV24-1 to TRBJ2-1, with 8 bases matching TRBD1. V lost 7 bases, J lost 4 bases, and 8 bases stayed unmatched. The CDR3 contains 15 residues. CDR1 KGHDR and CDR2 SFDVKD come from the germline V gene. The chain's CDR3 is CATRSDRGPYNEQFF. The CDR3 DNA sequence: TGTGCCACCAGGTCCGACAGGGGACCTTACAATGAGCAGTTCTTC.

This clonotype was counted many times. The chain employs TRBV29-1 and TRBJ2-3; D possibly uses TRBD1 or TRBD2 (5 bases each). CDR3 length: 16 amino acids. Looked up from germline, CDR1 is SQVTM and CDR2 is ANQGSEA. V lost 0 bases and J lost 1, with 14 bases in between. The CDR3 DNA reads as TGCAGCGTTGAAGATCTTCTGCAGGGAGGCACAGATACGCAGTATTTT. Its protein is CSVEDLLQGGTDTQYF.

The chain has TRBV29-1 and TRBJ2-5; D assignment may be TRBD1 or TRBD2 (6 bases each). Trimming stripped 6 bases from V and 7 bases from J, with 15 bases between. Germline V gives CDR1 SQVTM, CDR2 ANQGSEA. This CDR3 is built from 12 residues. CDR3 loop: CSVDRGRGTQYF. The CDR3 DNA reads TGCAGCGTCGACCGGGGGCGGGGGACCCAGTACTTC. Full variable domain (remainder filled in from reference TRBV29-1 and TRBJ2-5): SAVISQKPSRDICQRGTSLTIQCQVDSQVTMMFWYRQQPGQSLTLIATANQGSEATYESGFVIDKFPISRPNLTFSTLTVSNMSPEDSSIYLCSVDRGRGTQYFGPGTRLLVL.

This clonotype was seen a few times. The chain carries TRBV4-1 and TRBJ2-7; D gene ambiguous. The ends were cut back, 6 bases at V and 2 bases at J, with 14 bases in the middle. The CDR3 is 14 amino acids. In germline, CDR1 is MGHRA, CDR2 YSYEKL. In DNA form, the CDR3 reads TGCGCCAGCAGGTCACTCCCCAACACCTACGAGCAGTACTTC. Protein sequence: CASRSLPNTYEQYF.

The table lists this clonotype with many counts. The gene calls are TRBV12-3 or TRBV12-4 and TRBJ1-2, with TRBD1 as a possible D gene (6 bases). CDR3 length: 15 residues. V gave up 4 bases and J gave up 4 bases, with 16 bases separating them. CDR3 coding DNA: TGTGCCAGCAGTTCTCAAGGCGGACAGTTCTATGGCTACACCTTC. This codes for CASSSQGGQFYGYTF.

The rearrangement joins TRBV15 to TRBJ2-3; D might be TRBD2 (6 bases). V was pared by 1 base and J by 3 bases, with 11 bases between. The CDR3 sequence is 15 residues long. Germline values: CDR1 LNHNV, CDR2 YYDKDF (reference sequence). CDR3 in amino acids: CATSRAGEETDTQYF. The CDR3 coding sequence is TGTGCCACCAGCAGAGCGGGAGAGGAAACAGATACGCAGTATTTT.

This chain links TRBV20-1 with TRBJ2-3; D call uncertain. The V end was cut by 4 bases, the J end by 2 bases, with 16 bases between. This CDR3 is built from 15 residues. Germline V CDR1 and CDR2: DFQATT, SNEGSKA (reference sequence). CDR3 sequence reads: CSATRPPRTTDTQYF. CDR3 in DNA: TGCAGTGCTACGCGACCTCCTAGAACCACAGATACGCAGTATTTT.

Only a few counts were recorded for this clonotype. V usage is TRBV15 and J usage is TRBJ2-1; TRBD1 matches 9 bases. The V gene's germline CDR1 is LNHNV and CDR2 YYDKDF (reference sequence). Losses at the gene ends were 1 base for V and 4 bases for J; bases not matched to a gene: 5. The CDR3 has 16 residues. DNA of the CDR3: TGTGCCACCAGCAGAGGGGGGACAGGGCTTTACAATGAGCAGTTCTTC. This sequence encodes CATSRGGTGLYNEQFF.

This clonotype occurred a few times. The rearrangement links TRBV29-1 to TRBJ2-1, with D perhaps TRBD1 or TRBD2 (5 bases each). The CDR3 totals 16 residues. Trimming shortened V by 2 bases and J by 5 bases, and 19 bases separated the two germline ends. CDR1 SQVTM and CDR2 ANQGSEA come from the germline V gene. The DNA for the CDR3 is TGCAGCGTTGAAAGGGTTGGGGCTAGCCCAAACAATGAGCAGTTCTTC. Translation: CSVERVGASPNNEQFF.

This clonotype was recorded at least ten times. The rearrangement uses TRBV3-1 and TRBJ2-4, with D possibly TRBD1 on 6 matching bases. Trimming cost V 5 bases and J 2 bases, with 19 bases left between them. Per germline, CDR1 LGHDT and CDR2 YNNKEL (reference sequence). The CDR3 has 17 amino acids. The DNA of the CDR3 is TGTGCCAGCAGCAGAACTGCAGGGGTTCGTACCAAAAACATTCAGTACTTC. It encodes CASSRTAGVRTKNIQYF.

Written as DNA, the CDR3 is TGTGCCAGCAGTTTGTCTTTTCGGTACGAGCAGTACGTC. It is translated as CASSLSFRYEQYV. The rearrangement uses TRBV12-3 or TRBV12-4 and TRBJ2-7; D is uncertain. V lost 3 bases to trimming and J lost 4 bases, with 10 bases between them. The CDR3 runs 13 residues.